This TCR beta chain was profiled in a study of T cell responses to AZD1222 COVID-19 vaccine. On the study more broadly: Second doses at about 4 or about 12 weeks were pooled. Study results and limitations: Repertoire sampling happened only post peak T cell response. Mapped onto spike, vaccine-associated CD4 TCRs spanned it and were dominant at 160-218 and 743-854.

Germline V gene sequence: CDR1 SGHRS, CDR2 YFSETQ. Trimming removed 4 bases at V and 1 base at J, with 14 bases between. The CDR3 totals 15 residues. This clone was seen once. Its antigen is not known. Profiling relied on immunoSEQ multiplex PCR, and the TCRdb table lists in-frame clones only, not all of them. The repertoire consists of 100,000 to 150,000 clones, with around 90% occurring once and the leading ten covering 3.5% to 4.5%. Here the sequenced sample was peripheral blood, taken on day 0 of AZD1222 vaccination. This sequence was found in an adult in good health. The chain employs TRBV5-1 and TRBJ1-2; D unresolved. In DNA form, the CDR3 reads TGCGCCAGCAGCCCGTTGGTTCCTATTAACTATGGCTACACCTTC. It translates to CASSPLVPINYGYTF.